This TCR beta chain was retrieved from a study of T cells after yellow fever vaccination. Study conclusions and caveats: Post-booster reappearance was seen for most primary-vaccination clones (around 97% CD4, roughly 91% CD8). Peaking on day 5 versus 15, the secondary response was faster but weaker.

Template switching by 5'RACE produced TCR cDNA, adding a universal primer site and UMIs. Using its own MiXCR run on the 5' RACE reads, TCRdb lists one record per CDR3 protein. The table records 110,000 to 150,000 distinct CDR3 sequences, under 8% of them present only once. This clonotype was counted ten times or more. What it recognizes is unknown. The origin of this receptor is a man in his thirties or forties who received the YFV17D yellow fever vaccine. Sequenced material: CD4+ T cells sorted from PBMCs, taken 10 days after the yellow fever booster vaccination.

As DNA, the CDR3 is TGTGCCAGCAGTGAAAGGAGGGTTCCAGATACGCAGTATTTT. It encodes CASSERRVPDTQYF. The rearrangement uses TRBV6-1 and TRBJ2-3, with a possible D match to TRBD2 (6 bases). The V end lost 2 bases, the J end lost 4 bases, and 10 bases lay between the germline ends. The CDR3 has 14 amino acids. The germline V gene encodes CDR1 MNHNS and CDR2 SASEGT.